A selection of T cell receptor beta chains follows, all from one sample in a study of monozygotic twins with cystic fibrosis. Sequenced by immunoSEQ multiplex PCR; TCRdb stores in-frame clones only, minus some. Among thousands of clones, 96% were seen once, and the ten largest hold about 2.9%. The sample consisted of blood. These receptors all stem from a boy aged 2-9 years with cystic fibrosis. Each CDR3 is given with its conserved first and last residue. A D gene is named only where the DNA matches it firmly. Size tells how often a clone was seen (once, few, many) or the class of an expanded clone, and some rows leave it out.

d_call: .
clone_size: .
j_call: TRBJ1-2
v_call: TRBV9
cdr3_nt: TGTGCCAGCAGCGCCAGGACCGAGTATGGCTACACCTTC
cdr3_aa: CASSARTEYGYTF

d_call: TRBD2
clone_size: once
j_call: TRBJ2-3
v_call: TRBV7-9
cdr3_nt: TGTGCCAGCAGCCTTGGGGGACTAGCGGGGACGTACACAGATACGCAGTATTTT
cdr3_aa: CASSLGGLAGTYTDTQYF

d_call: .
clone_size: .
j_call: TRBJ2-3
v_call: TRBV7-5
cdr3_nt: TGTGCCAGCAGCTTACCGCGGGGGGGCACAGATACGCAGTATTTT
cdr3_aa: CASSLPRGGTDTQYF

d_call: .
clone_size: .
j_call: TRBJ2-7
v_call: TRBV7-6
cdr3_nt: TGTGCCAGCAGCTTAGAGATAGCGCAGGACGAGCAGTACTTC
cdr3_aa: CASSLEIAQDEQYF

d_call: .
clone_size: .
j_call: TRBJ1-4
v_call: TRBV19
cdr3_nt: TGTGCCAGCGCCATCCTTGCAACTAATGAAAAACTGTTTTTT
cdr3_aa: CASAILATNEKLFF

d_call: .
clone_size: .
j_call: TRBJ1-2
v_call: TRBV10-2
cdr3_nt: TGCGCCAGCAGTGACGGTTCCTCGTCTGGCTACACCTTC
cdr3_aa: CASSDGSSSGYTF

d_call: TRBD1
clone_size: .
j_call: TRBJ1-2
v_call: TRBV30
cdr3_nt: TGTGCCTGCCCAGGGGGCAACCCTTATGGCTACACCTTC
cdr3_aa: CACPGGNPYGYTF

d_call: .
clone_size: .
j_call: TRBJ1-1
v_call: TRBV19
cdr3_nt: TGTGCCAGTATGTTGGGGACTGAAGCTTTCTTT
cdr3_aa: CASMLGTEAFF

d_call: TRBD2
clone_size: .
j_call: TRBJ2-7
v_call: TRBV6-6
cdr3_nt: TGTGCCAGCAGTTACATAATGCTAGCGGCCTACGAGCAGTACTTC
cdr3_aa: CASSYIMLAAYEQYF

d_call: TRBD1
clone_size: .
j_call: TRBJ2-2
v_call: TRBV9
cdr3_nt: TGTGCCAGCAGCGTAGAGACAGGGGGAACCGGGGAGCTGTTTTTT
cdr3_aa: CASSVETGGTGELFF

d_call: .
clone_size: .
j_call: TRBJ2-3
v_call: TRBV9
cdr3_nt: TGTGCCAGCAGCCCTTATTCAGGACGAGGTACAGATACGCAGTATTTT
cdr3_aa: CASSPYSGRGTDTQYF

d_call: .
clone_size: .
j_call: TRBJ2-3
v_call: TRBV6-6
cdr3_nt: TGTGCCAGCAGAGCGGGACATAGCACAGATACGCAGTATTTT
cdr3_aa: CASRAGHSTDTQYF

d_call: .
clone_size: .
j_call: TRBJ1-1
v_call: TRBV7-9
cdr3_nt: TGTGCCAGCAGCTTTGCTGGGGTCTACAACACTGAAGCTTTCTTT
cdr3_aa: CASSFAGVYNTEAFF

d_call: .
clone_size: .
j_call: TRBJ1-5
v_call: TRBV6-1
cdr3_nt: TGTGCCAGCAGTGAAGCAAGTCTCGGGGCCCAGCCCCAGCATTTT
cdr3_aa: CASSEASLGAQPQHF

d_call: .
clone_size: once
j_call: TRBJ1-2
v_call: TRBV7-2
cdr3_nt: TGTGCCAGCAACTCCAACTTCGTGGTGCGGGCGCATGGCTACACCTTC
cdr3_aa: CASNSNFVVRAHGYTF

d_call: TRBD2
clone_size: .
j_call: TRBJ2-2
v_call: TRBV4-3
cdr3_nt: TGCGCCAGCAGCCAGCTTAGCGGGGGGGAGCTGTTTTTT
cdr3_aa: CASSQLSGGELFF

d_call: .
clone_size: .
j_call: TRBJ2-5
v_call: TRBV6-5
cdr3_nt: TGTGCCAGCAGTTACTCAGGACAAGAGACCCAGTACTTC
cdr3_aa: CASSYSGQETQYF

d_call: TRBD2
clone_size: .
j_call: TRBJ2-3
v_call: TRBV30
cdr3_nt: TGTGCCTGGAGAAGGTGGGGGGGATCAGATACGCAGTATTTT
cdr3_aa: CAWRRWGGSDTQYF

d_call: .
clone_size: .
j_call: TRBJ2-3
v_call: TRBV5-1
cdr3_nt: TGCGCCAGCAGCCGAGACTGGATAGATACGCAGTATTTT
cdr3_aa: CASSRDWIDTQYF

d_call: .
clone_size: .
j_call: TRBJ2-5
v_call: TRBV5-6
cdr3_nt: TGTGCCAGCAGCGGTACGGGGGACCAAGAGACCCAGTACTTC
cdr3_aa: CASSGTGDQETQYF

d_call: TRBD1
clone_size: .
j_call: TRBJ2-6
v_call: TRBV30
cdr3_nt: TGTGCCTGGAGACCGGGACAGTGGTTTTCTGGGGCCAACGTCCTGACTTTC
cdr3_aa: CAWRPGQWFSGANVLTF

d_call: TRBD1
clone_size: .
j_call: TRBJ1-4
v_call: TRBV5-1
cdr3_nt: TGCGCCAGCACCCGGGACAGCCTTAATGAAAAACTGTTTTTT
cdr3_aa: CASTRDSLNEKLFF

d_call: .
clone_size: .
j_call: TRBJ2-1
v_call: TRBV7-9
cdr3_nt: TGTGCCAGCAGCCCCACAGGGTGGCAGTTCTTC
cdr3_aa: CASSPTGWQFF

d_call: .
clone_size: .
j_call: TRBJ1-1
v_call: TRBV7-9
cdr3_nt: TGTGCCAGCAGCTTACTCGGGAGCCCGAACACTGAAGCTTTCTTT
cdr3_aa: CASSLLGSPNTEAFF

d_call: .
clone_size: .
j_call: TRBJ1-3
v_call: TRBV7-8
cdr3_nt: TGTGCCAGCAGCTTAGTAGGAAACACCATATATTTT
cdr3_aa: CASSLVGNTIYF

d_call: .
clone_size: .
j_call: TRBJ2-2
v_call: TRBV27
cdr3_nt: TGTGCCAGCAGTTTAAGTATCGGGAGCACCGGGGAGCTGTTTTTT
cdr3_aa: CASSLSIGSTGELFF

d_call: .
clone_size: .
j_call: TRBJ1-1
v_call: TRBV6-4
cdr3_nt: TGTGCCAGCAGTGAAGGTGGGTTGAGCACTGAAGCTTTCTTT
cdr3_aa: CASSEGGLSTEAFF

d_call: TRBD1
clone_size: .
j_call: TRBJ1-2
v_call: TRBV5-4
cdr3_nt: TGTGCCAGCAGCTCTACAGGGGTGGGCTACACCTTC
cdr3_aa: CASSSTGVGYTF

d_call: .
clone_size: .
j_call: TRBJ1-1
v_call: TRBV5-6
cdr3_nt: TGTGCCAGCAGCTTTAATCCTAACACTGAAGCTTTCTTT
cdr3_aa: CASSFNPNTEAFF

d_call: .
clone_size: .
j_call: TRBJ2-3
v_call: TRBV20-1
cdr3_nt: TGCAGTGCCCCAACGGGGGATACGCAGTATTTT
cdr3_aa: CSAPTGDTQYF

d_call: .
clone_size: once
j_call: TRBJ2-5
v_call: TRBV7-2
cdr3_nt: TGTGCCAGCAGCCCGTACCAGGGGGAGACCCAGTACTTC
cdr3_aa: CASSPYQGETQYF

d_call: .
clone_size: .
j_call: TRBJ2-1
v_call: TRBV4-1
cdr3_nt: TGCGCCAGCAGCCAAGATCCTGGACAAAGCTCCTACAATGAGCAGTTCTTC
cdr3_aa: CASSQDPGQSSYNEQFF

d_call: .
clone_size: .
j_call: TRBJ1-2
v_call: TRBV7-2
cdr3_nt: TGTGCCAGCAGCTTGGAACCGGCCGTCTTTCGCTACACCTTC
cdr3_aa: CASSLEPAVFRYTF

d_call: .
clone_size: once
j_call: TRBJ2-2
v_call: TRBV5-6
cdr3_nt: TGTGCCAGCAGCTTGTCGGGGGCTCACACCGGGGAGCTGTTTTTT
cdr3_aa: CASSLSGAHTGELFF

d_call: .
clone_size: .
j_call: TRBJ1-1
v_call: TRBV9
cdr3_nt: TGTGCCAGCAGCCCCCATGGGGGCGGGAACACTGAAGCTTTCTTT
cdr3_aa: CASSPHGGGNTEAFF

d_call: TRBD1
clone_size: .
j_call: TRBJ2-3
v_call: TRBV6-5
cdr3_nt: TGTGCCAGCAGCTGGACAGGGGGCGGCTCAGATACGCAGTATTTT
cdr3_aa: CASSWTGGGSDTQYF

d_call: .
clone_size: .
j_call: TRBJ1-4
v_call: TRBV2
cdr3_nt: TGTGCCAGCAGTGACTTGGGGTTCGGGAATGAAAAACTGTTTTTT
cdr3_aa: CASSDLGFGNEKLFF

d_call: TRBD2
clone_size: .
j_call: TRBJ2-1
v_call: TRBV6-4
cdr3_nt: TGTGCCAGCAGTGCCTACGGGACTAGCGGATACAATGAGCAGTTCTTC
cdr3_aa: CASSAYGTSGYNEQFF

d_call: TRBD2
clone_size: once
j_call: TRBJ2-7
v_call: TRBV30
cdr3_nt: TGTGCCTGGAGTCGGACTAGCGGGGGCTCCTACGAGCAGTACTTC
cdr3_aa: CAWSRTSGGSYEQYF

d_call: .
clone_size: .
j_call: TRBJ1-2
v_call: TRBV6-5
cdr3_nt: TGTGCCAGCAGTTACTCGGGGCAGGGATGGTATGGCTACACCTTC
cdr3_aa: CASSYSGQGWYGYTF

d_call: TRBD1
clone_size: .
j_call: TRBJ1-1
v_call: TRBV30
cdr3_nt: TGTGCCTGGAGTGTAAGGGGACAGGGCCGAAACACTGAAGCTTTCTTT
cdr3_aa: CAWSVRGQGRNTEAFF

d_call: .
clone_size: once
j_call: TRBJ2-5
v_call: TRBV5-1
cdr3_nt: TGCGCCAGCAGCCGCGGCGGCAGACAAGAGACCCAGTACTTC
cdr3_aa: CASSRGGRQETQYF

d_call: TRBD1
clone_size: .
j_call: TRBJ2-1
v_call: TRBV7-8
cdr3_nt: TGTGCCAGCAGCTTAGCGCGGGCAGGGGGCTATATCTACAATGAGCAGTTCTTC
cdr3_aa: CASSLARAGGYIYNEQFF

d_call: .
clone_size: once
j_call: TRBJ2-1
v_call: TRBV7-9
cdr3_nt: TGTGCCAGCACCCCGGGGTCCTACAATGAGCAGTTCTTC
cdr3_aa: CASTPGSYNEQFF

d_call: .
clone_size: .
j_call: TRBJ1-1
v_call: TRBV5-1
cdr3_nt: TGCGCCAGCAGCTTGGGCCCGCTGGGGAGCACTGAAGCTTTCTTT
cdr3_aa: CASSLGPLGSTEAFF

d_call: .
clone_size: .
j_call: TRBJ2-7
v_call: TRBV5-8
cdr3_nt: TGTGCCAGCAGCTTGGAGGACAGTAACCTAAACCCTTCCTACGAGCAGTACTTC
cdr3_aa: CASSLEDSNLNPSYEQYF

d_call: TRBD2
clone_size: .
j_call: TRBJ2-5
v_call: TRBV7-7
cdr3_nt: TGTGCCAGCAGTGTCGGGGGGGGATTCCGGGAGACCCAGTACTTC
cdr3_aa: CASSVGGGFRETQYF

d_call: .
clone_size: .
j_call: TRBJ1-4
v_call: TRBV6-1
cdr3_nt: TGTGCCAGCGGCAGGGCAACTAATGAAAAACTGTTTTTT
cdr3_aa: CASGRATNEKLFF

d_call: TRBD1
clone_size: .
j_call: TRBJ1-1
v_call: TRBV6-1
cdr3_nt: TGTGCCAGTGATGGGACAGGGAGGAAGACTGAAGCTTTCTTT
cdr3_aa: CASDGTGRKTEAFF

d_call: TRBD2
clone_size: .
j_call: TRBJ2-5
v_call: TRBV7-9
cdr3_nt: TGTGCCAGCAGCAGTCCCACTAGCGGGGGGGAGCGAGAGACCCAGTACTTC
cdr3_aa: CASSSPTSGGERETQYF

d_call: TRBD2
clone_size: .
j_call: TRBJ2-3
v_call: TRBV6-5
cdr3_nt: TGTGCCAGCAAAAACGGGGGGAGCACAGATACGCAGTATTTT
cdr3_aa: CASKNGGSTDTQYF

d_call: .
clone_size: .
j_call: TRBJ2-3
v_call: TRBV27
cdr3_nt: TGTGCCAGCAGTAGCAGGGATACGCAGTATTTT
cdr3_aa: CASSSRDTQYF

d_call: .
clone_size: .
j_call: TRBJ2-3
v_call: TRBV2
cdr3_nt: TGTGCCAGCAGTGTGGGGGTGAATAGGGGCACAGATACGCAGTATTTT
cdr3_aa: CASSVGVNRGTDTQYF

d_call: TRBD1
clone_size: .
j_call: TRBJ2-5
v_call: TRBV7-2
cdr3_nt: TGTGCCAGCAGCTTAGAGTTATTTCCGGGACAGGGCCAAGAGACCCAGTACTTC
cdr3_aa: CASSLELFPGQGQETQYF

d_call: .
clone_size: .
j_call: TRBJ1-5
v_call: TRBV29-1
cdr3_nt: TGCAGCGTGACATATAGCAATCAGCCCCAGCATTTT
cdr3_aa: CSVTYSNQPQHF